This entry lists 31 T cell receptor beta chains sequenced from one sample in a study of CD8 T cells in ankylosing spondylitis. TCRdb re-analysed the 5' RACE reads in MiXCR, keeping a single row per CDR3 protein. Of 150,000 to 200,000 distinct CDR3 sequences listed, roughly 18% are singletons. Sample: blood, either unsorted or a sorted T cell fraction (not recorded which). All receptors derive from a male donor aged 10-29 years with ankylosing spondylitis or in good health (not recorded which).

V is TRBV6-5 and J is TRBJ2-5; 8 bases map to TRBD1. Germline V lookup: CDR1 MNHEY, CDR2 SVGAGI. This CDR3 has 17 residues. After removal of 4 bases from V and 5 bases from J, the junction contained 15 bases not matched to a gene. The CDR3 DNA sequence: TGTGCCAGCAGTTTAATTGGGACAGGAGACTCGGTGGAGACCCAGTACTTC. Its translation: CASSLIGTGDSVETQYF.

This clonotype has a count of ten or more. This chain links TRBV28 with TRBJ1-2; 7 nucleotides align to TRBD1. The CDR3 consists of 13 residues. Germline assignment: CDR1 MDHEN and CDR2 SYDVKM. J gave up 5 bases and V 7 bases, and 7 bases lay outside the gene matches. The CDR3 nucleotides are TGTGCCAGCAACGTTAGACAGGGATATGGCTACACCTTC. It codes for CASNVRQGYGYTF.

This clonotype was observed many times. The J gene is TRBJ2-7, the V gene TRBV7-8; D is uncertain. CDR3 length: 13 amino acids. Germline V lookup: CDR1 SGHVS, CDR2 FQNEAQ. V was pared by 4 bases and J by 6 bases, with 13 bases between. CDR3 protein: CASSSRTVSEQYF. CDR3 DNA: TGTGCCAGCAGCTCAAGAACCGTCTCCGAGCAGTACTTC.

This clonotype was seen at least ten times. The rearrangement links TRBV29-1 to TRBJ2-5; D may match TRBD1 or TRBD2 (5 bases each). Trimming shortened V by 6 bases and J by 1 base, and 18 bases separated the two germline ends. The CDR3 contains 15 residues. Germline-derived CDR1 and CDR2 are SQVTM and ANQGSEA. The CDR3 DNA sequence: TGCAGCGTCTACACAGGAGGCGAGGTCCAAGAGACCCAGTACTTC. Its protein product is CSVYTGGEVQETQYF.

This clonotype has just a few counts. This chain joins TRBV19 and TRBJ2-5; 10 nucleotides agree with TRBD1. V trimming: 5 bases; J trimming: 1 base; junction bases outside the gene matches: 13. The germline gives CDR1 LNHDA, CDR2 SQIVND (reference sequence). The CDR3 contains 18 residues. For the CDR3, the DNA is TGTGCCAGTAGTGACAGGGGGCGAGAGTTTTATGGCCAAGAGACCCAGTACTTC. Protein sequence: CASSDRGREFYGQETQYF.

V usage is TRBV7-6 and J usage is TRBJ2-1, with D perhaps matching TRBD2 (5 bases). The CDR3 runs 16 residues. V gave up 6 bases and J gave up 7 bases, with 22 bases separating them. Per germline, CDR1 SGHVS and CDR2 FNYEAQ. The CDR3 DNA reads TGTGCCAGCAGGGACTCCCTGGCGGTCCCTGGGAATGAGCAGTTCTTC. Protein: CASRDSLAVPGNEQFF.

The chain is built from TRBV27 and TRBJ2-1; D gene unclear. CDR3 length: 14 residues. In germline, CDR1 is MNHEY, CDR2 SMNVEV (reference sequence). Trimming left V 4 bases short and J 4 bases short, with 11 bases between. The CDR3 nucleotides read TGTGCCAGCAGTTCCCAGACCCAGTACAATGAGCAGTTCTTC. As protein: CASSSQTQYNEQFF.

This clonotype showed up many times. J is TRBJ1-4 and V is TRBV20-1; 9 positions match TRBD1. V lost 4 bases and J lost 0; bases outside the gene matches: 9. The CDR3 spans 17 residues. The germline V gene has CDR1 DFQATT and CDR2 SNEGSKA (reference sequence). Here the CDR3 reads CSAKGTGWSATNEKLFF. The CDR3 DNA sequence: TGCAGTGCTAAGGGGACAGGGTGGTCCGCAACTAATGAAAAACTGTTTTTT.

The CDR3 nucleotides are TGCAGCGTTGAAGGGACTAGCAGGGATAAGCAGTTCTTC. Amino acid sequence: CSVEGTSRDKQFF. The gene calls are TRBV29-1 and TRBJ2-1; TRBD2 agrees at 8 bases. The V segment lost 1 base and the J segment 11 bases; nucleotides outside the gene matches: 7. There are 13 residues in the CDR3. Germline CDR1 SQVTM, CDR2 ANQGSEA.

This clonotype showed up many times. This chain links TRBV20-1 with TRBJ1-1; TRBD1 is a possible D gene (5 bases). With 6 bases removed from V and 1 base from J, the gap between germline ends came to 9 bases. The germline V gene has CDR1 DFQATT and CDR2 SNEGSKA (reference sequence). CDR3 size: 12 residues. CDR3 residues: CSAPGPNTEAFF. The CDR3 coding sequence is TGCAGTGCCCCAGGGCCGAACACTGAAGCTTTCTTT.

This clonotype was counted at least ten times. The chain links TRBV10-1 to TRBJ2-3, with D unresolved. Per the germline V gene, CDR1 is WNHNN and CDR2 is SYGVQD (reference sequence). Trimming removed 6 bases from V and 1 base from J, with 14 bases in between. The CDR3 consists of 15 residues. This CDR3 reads CASSPTHLGTDTQYF. The CDR3, as DNA: TGCGCCAGCAGCCCCACTCACCTCGGCACAGATACGCAGTATTTT.

The J gene is TRBJ1-1, the V gene TRBV5-1; tentative D call: TRBD1 (5 bases). Trimming took 6 bases from V and 4 from J, leaving 10 bases between them. Per the germline V gene, CDR1 is SGHRS and CDR2 is YFSETQ. The CDR3 covers 12 residues. CDR3 loop: CASTGDSTEAFF. The CDR3, as DNA: TGCGCCAGCACCGGGGACTCCACTGAAGCTTTCTTT.

The CDR3 protein is CSARRRLGGENQPQHF. DNA of the CDR3: TGCAGTGCTCGCAGGAGGCTAGGAGGGGAAAATCAGCCCCAGCATTTT. This chain uses TRBV20-1 with TRBJ1-5, with D maybe TRBD1 (5 bases). CDR3 size: 16 residues. V lost 5 bases to trimming and J lost 4 bases, with 21 bases between them. Germline V gene data show CDR1 as DFQATT and CDR2 as SNEGSKA (reference sequence).

In this sample, this clonotype turned up many times. V and J are TRBV7-7 and TRBJ2-1; 8 nucleotides align to TRBD1. Losses at the gene ends were 4 bases for V and 9 bases for J; bases not matched to a gene: 11. Germline V gene data show CDR1 as SSHAT and CDR2 as FNYEAQ (reference sequence). This CDR3 has 15 residues. The CDR3 DNA reads as TGTGCCAGCAGCTCTACGGGTGGACAGGGTGGTGAGCAGTTCTTC. Encoded protein: CASSSTGGQGGEQFF.

This sequence joins TRBV29-1 and TRBJ2-3, with a weak D call TRBD1 (7 bases). V lost 6 bases, J lost 2 bases, and 12 bases lay in between. This CDR3 is built from 13 residues. Germline CDR1 SQVTM, CDR2 ANQGSEA. The CDR3 region has the DNA TGCAGCGTGGAGGGACAGTTCACAGATACGCAGTATTTT. This codes for CSVEGQFTDTQYF.

This clonotype was seen at least ten times. V is TRBV3-1 and J is TRBJ2-1, with D perhaps given as TRBD1 or TRBD2 (5 bases each). The CDR3 totals 17 residues. Germline values: CDR1 LGHDT, CDR2 YNNKEL (reference sequence). The germline V and J ends were trimmed by 4 bases and 3 bases, with 19 bases remaining between them. The CDR3 bases are TGTGCCAGCAGCCCCTCGGGGTCGACAGCTCTCTACAATGAGCAGTTCTTC. It translates to CASSPSGSTALYNEQFF.

The chain links TRBV12-3 or TRBV12-4 to TRBJ1-1; no firm D call. CDR3 size: 14 residues. V was pared by 8 bases and J by 0 bases, with 13 bases between. The CDR3, as DNA: TGTGCCAGCGGGCCGCCGAACGTGAACACTGAAGCTTTCTTT. Protein: CASGPPNVNTEAFF.

This clonotype was seen at least ten times. J is TRBJ2-7 and V is TRBV7-8; 10 positions agree with TRBD1. V trimming: 5 bases; J trimming: 2 bases; junction bases outside the gene matches: 3. The CDR3 length is 14 residues. Germline CDR1 reads SGHVS; CDR2 reads FQNEAQ. The CDR3: CASSVGQGAYEQYF. The CDR3 region has the DNA TGTGCCAGCAGCGTAGGACAGGGGGCCTACGAGCAGTACTTC.

In its sample, this clonotype was seen many times. V usage is TRBV7-8 and J usage is TRBJ2-1; 7 bases are a match to TRBD2. CDR3 length: 14 amino acids. Germline CDR1 SGHVS, CDR2 FQNEAQ. J was trimmed by 6 bases and V by 2 bases; bases with no gene match: 4. The DNA for the CDR3 is TGTGCCAGCAGCTTACGCACGGGGGGCAATGAGCAGTTCTTC. Its protein is CASSLRTGGNEQFF.

The rearrangement uses TRBV7-2 and TRBJ2-7, with unresolved D. The V gene lost 1 base and the J gene lost 0 bases, with 7 bases spanning the gap. The CDR3 sequence is 14 residues long. CDR1 SGHTA and CDR2 FQGNSA come from the germline V gene. CDR3 region: CASSLEGSSYEQYF. The CDR3 DNA reads TGTGCCAGCAGCTTAGAAGGCAGCTCCTACGAGCAGTACTTC. Drawing the rest from reference TRBV7-2 and TRBJ2-7, the complete variable domain is GAGVSQSPSNKVTEKGKDVELRCDPISGHTALYWYRQSLGQGLEFLIYFQGNSAPDKSGLPSDRFSAERTGGSVSTLTIQRTQQEDSAVYLCASSLEGSSYEQYFGPGTRLTVT.

The gene calls are TRBV29-1 and TRBJ2-5; 8 positions match TRBD2. CDR3 length: 19 amino acids. V shed 2 bases and J 1 base; nucleotides not matched to a gene: 18. From germline, CDR1 is SQVTM and CDR2 ANQGSEA. The CDR3: CSVEIIPLSGGRSQETQYF. As DNA, the CDR3 is TGCAGCGTTGAAATCATTCCCCTATCTGGCGGGAGGTCCCAAGAGACCCAGTACTTC. Full variable domain (outside the CDR3, taken from reference TRBV29-1 and TRBJ2-5): SAVISQKPSRDICQRGTSLTIQCQVDSQVTMMFWYRQQPGQSLTLIATANQGSEATYESGFVIDKFPISRPNLTFSTLTVSNMSPEDSSIYLCSVEIIPLSGGRSQETQYFGPGTRLLVL.

The table lists this clonotype with a few counts. The J gene is TRBJ2-5, the V gene TRBV7-6, with D unclear. This CDR3 comprises 14 residues. Per germline, CDR1 SGHVS and CDR2 FNYEAQ. V lost 2 bases and J lost 2, with 9 bases in between. CDR3 loop: CASSLTTEQETQYF. CDR3 DNA sequence: TGTGCCAGCAGCTTAACCACAGAACAAGAGACCCAGTACTTC. The full variable domain, completed using reference TRBV7-6 and TRBJ2-5, is GAGVSQSPRYKVTKRGQDVALRCDPISGHVSLYWYRQALGQGPEFLTYFNYEAQQDKSGLPNDRFSAERPEGSISTLTIQRTEQRDSAMYRCASSLTTEQETQYFGPGTRLLVL.

The chain uses TRBV9 and TRBJ2-7, with 9 bases aligning to TRBD2. The J segment lost 4 bases and the V segment lost 3 bases, leaving 8 bases of the junction unmatched. From germline, CDR1 is SGDLS and CDR2 YYNGEE. The CDR3 length is 15 residues. CDR3 DNA sequence: TGTGCCAGCAGCGCCGCGGGAGGGCCGGGGTACGAGCAGTACTTC. This codes for CASSAAGGPGYEQYF.

This clonotype was observed at least ten times. V usage is TRBV20-1 and J usage is TRBJ2-7; 10 bases agree with TRBD1. This CDR3 comprises 13 residues. The germline CDR1 and CDR2 sequences are DFQATT and SNEGSKA (reference sequence). V trimming: 8 bases; J trimming: 2 bases; junction bases outside the gene matches: 6. CDR3: CSSPGQGPYEQYF. The CDR3 bases are TGCAGTTCCCCGGGACAGGGGCCCTACGAGCAGTACTTC.

This clonotype has at least ten counts. The V and J genes are TRBV12-5 and TRBJ2-1, with D uncertain. The CDR3 length is 18 residues. V was pared by 2 bases and J by 0 bases, with 17 bases between. From germline, CDR1 is LGHNT and CDR2 FRNRAP. The CDR3 sequence: CASGLTPDLRYSYNEQFF. The CDR3 bases are TGTGCTAGTGGTTTGACCCCGGACCTGCGGTACTCCTACAATGAGCAGTTCTTC.

This clonotype has at least ten counts. The V gene is TRBV9, the J gene TRBJ2-1; D call uncertain. V was cut by 2 bases and J by 9 bases, with 12 bases left in between. The CDR3 contains 13 residues. Germline-derived CDR1 and CDR2 are SGDLS and YYNGEE. In nucleotides, the CDR3 is TGTGCCAGCAGCGTCGCGGTTCAGAGTGAGCAGTTCTTC. It is translated as CASSVAVQSEQFF.

The rearrangement uses TRBV20-1 and TRBJ2-3, with D perhaps matching TRBD1 or TRBD2 (5 bases each). V was clipped by 3 bases and J by 5 bases, with 12 bases between them. The CDR3 consists of 13 residues. Per germline, CDR1 DFQATT and CDR2 SNEGSKA (reference sequence). This CDR3 reads CSASRTGGDTQYF. DNA of the CDR3: TGCAGTGCTAGCAGGACTGGGGGAGATACGCAGTATTTT.

This clonotype appeared many times. This sequence joins TRBV12-3 or TRBV12-4 and TRBJ1-6; D unclear. V shed 3 bases and J shed 0 bases, with 12 bases lying between them. The CDR3 is 17 amino acids. The CDR3 nucleotides are TGTGCCAGCAGTTTGGGTCGGCTGAGCTCCTATAATTCACCCCTCCACTTT. This sequence encodes CASSLGRLSSYNSPLHF.

The chain combines TRBV6-5 with TRBJ2-3; 9 positions match TRBD2. The J segment lost 10 bases and the V segment lost 11 bases, leaving 7 bases of the junction unmatched. The CDR3 sequence is 11 residues long. The germline V gene has CDR1 MNHEY and CDR2 SVGAGI. The CDR3 here is CACGGGEAQYF. The DNA of the CDR3 is TGTGCCTGCGGGGGGGGTGAGGCGCAGTATTTT.

The table lists this clonotype with many counts. The gene calls are TRBV7-9 and TRBJ2-1; 10 bases are shared with TRBD2. This CDR3 has 15 amino acids. From germline, CDR1 is SEHNR and CDR2 FQNEAQ (reference sequence). The V segment lost 5 bases and the J segment 8 bases; nucleotides outside the gene matches: 9. Written as DNA, the CDR3 is TGTGCCAGCAGCCCTAGGAGCGGGAGGGCCGATGAGCAGTTCTTC. The encoded protein is CASSPRSGRADEQFF.

This clonotype has at least ten counts. V and J are TRBV7-9 and TRBJ2-7; TRBD2 might be the D (6 bases). The CDR3 runs to 15 residues. V was pared by 5 bases and J by 3 bases, with 17 bases between. Germline loops: CDR1 SEHNR, CDR2 FQNEAQ (reference sequence). The DNA of the CDR3 is TGTGCCAGCAGCCATCTCCGGGACTCTTTCTACGAGCAGTACTTC. It is translated as CASSHLRDSFYEQYF.